The rows below give T cell receptor beta chains drawn from one sample of a study of cytomegalovirus exposure and HLA in healthy donors. The protocol was immunoSEQ multiplex PCR, while the TCRdb copy is restricted to in-frame clones and leaves out a portion. The sample carries 250,000 to 400,000 clones, approximately 88% recorded once. Sequenced input: PBMCs. The receptors were gathered from a man under 40 in good health and CMV-seronegative. Each CDR3 is given with its conserved first and last residue. The D gene is left open where the match is weak. Clone sizes are given selectively: once, few, many, or a class where the clone is expanded.

d_call,j_call,clone_size,v_call,cdr3_nt,cdr3_aa
TRBD1,TRBJ2-1,-,TRBV6-1,TGTGCCAGCACTGAAACCGGGACAGGGCTATACAATGAGCAGTTCTTC,CASTETGTGLYNEQFF
TRBD2,TRBJ2-5,-,TRBV7-8,TGTGCCAGCAGCCCGACTAGCGGGGGGCAAGAGACCCAGTACTTC,CASSPTSGGQETQYF
TRBD1,TRBJ1-6,-,TRBV11-2,TGTGCCAGCAGCTTAGACAGGGGGCGTTCACCCCTCCACTTT,CASSLDRGRSPLHF
-,TRBJ1-1,-,TRBV6-1,TGTGCCAGCAGTGGCAGGGGTAGAACTAACACTGAAGCTTTCTTT,CASSGRGRTNTEAFF
-,TRBJ1-3,-,TRBV7-2,TGTGCCAGCAGCTTAGATGACAGCTCTGGAAACACCATATATTTT,CASSLDDSSGNTIYF
-,TRBJ1-5,-,TRBV5-1,TGCGCCAGCAGCTTGGGCGCCGGTCAGCCCCAGCATTTT,CASSLGAGQPQHF
-,TRBJ1-3,-,TRBV9,TGTGCCAGCAGCGTAGACAGGGCTGGAAACACCATATATTTT,CASSVDRAGNTIYF
TRBD1,TRBJ1-2,-,TRBV25-1,TGTGCCAGCAGTGAGACAGGGGTACTTATGCGCGGCTACACCTTC,CASSETGVLMRGYTF
-,TRBJ2-3,-,TRBV7-8,TGTGCCAGCAGCTCCCCCCGGGGGGCAGTGGATACGCAGTATTTT,CASSSPRGAVDTQYF
-,TRBJ1-1,once,TRBV6-5,TGTGCCAGCAGTTACGTTGAGCAGAACACTGAAGCTTTCTTT,CASSYVEQNTEAFF
TRBD2,TRBJ2-3,-,TRBV7-9,TGTGCCAGCAGCTTAGTCTTGGGGGGGTCCACAGATACGCAGTATTTT,CASSLVLGGSTDTQYF
-,TRBJ2-1,many,TRBV27,TGTGCCAGCAGCCAGCGAGGCTCCTACAATGAGCAGTTCTTC,CASSQRGSYNEQFF
TRBD1,TRBJ2-5,-,TRBV9,TGTGCCAGCAGCGGGCGACTCGGACAGGGGGTCCAAGAGACCCAGTACTTC,CASSGRLGQGVQETQYF
-,TRBJ2-7,-,TRBV5-4,TGTGCCAGCAGCTTGGAGCCTAGGGGCGCAGGGTTAAGAAACGAGCAGTACTTC,CASSLEPRGAGLRNEQYF
TRBD2,TRBJ2-7,once,TRBV7-8,TGTGCCAGCAGCTTTCTAGCGGGGGGGCCCTACGAGCAGTACTTC,CASSFLAGGPYEQYF
-,TRBJ1-1,-,TRBV29-1,TGCAGCGTTGAAGGTGCCACTATCGAAGCTTTCTTT,CSVEGATIEAFF
-,TRBJ2-7,once,TRBV19,TGTGCCAGTAGTATTCGCTCCTTAGGGGACGAGCAGTACTTC,CASSIRSLGDEQYF
TRBD1,TRBJ2-7,-,TRBV4-1,TGCGCCAGCAGCCTCAGACAGGGGTATATGGGAACCCCCAACGAGCAGTACTTC,CASSLRQGYMGTPNEQYF
-,TRBJ1-4,-,TRBV29-1,TGCAGCACGCCAGAGGTGTGTGAAAAACTGTTTTTT,CSTPEVCEKLFF
-,TRBJ1-2,-,TRBV5-4,TGTGCCAGCAGTAACAGGTTACTCTCTTCTAACTATGGCTACACCTTC,CASSNRLLSSNYGYTF
-,TRBJ1-3,-,TRBV9,TGTGCCAGCAGCGAAGAGCCGAGCTCTGGAAACACCATATATTTT,CASSEEPSSGNTIYF
TRBD1,TRBJ1-5,-,TRBV6-1,TGTGCCAGCAGTGAAGTCAGGGGGAGCAATCAGCCCCAGCATTTT,CASSEVRGSNQPQHF
TRBD1,TRBJ1-1,few,TRBV5-5,TGTGCCAGCAGCTTGGCGGGACAGGGAAGTACTGAAGCTTTCTTT,CASSLAGQGSTEAFF
-,TRBJ2-3,-,TRBV5-1,TGCGCCAGCAGCTTGATCCCAGGGGAGTACACAGATACGCAGTATTTT,CASSLIPGEYTDTQYF
-,TRBJ2-1,-,TRBV4-2,TGTGCCAGCAGCCAAGCATCGACAGTCGCCTTACATGAGCAGTTCTTC,CASSQASTVALHEQFF
-,TRBJ1-6,-,TRBV25-1,TGTGCCAGCAGTGAATCAGTTGTGACCCTCCACTTT,CASSESVVTLHF
TRBD1,TRBJ1-1,-,TRBV6-1,TGTGCCAGCAGTGAAGCAGTATACAGGGGTTGGTCTTTCTTT,CASSEAVYRGWSFF
-,TRBJ2-3,-,TRBV5-1,TGCGCCAGCAGCTTGGACGGGGGGCCCACAGATACGCAGTATTTT,CASSLDGGPTDTQYF
TRBD2,TRBJ2-1,once,TRBV7-2,TGTGCCAGCAGCCAACGAATAGGGCTAGCGGGGTCTAATGAGCAGTTCTTC,CASSQRIGLAGSNEQFF
TRBD1,TRBJ1-4,-,TRBV27,TGTGCCAGCAGTTTAGGGACAGGGATTGAAAAACTGTTTTTT,CASSLGTGIEKLFF
TRBD2,TRBJ2-3,-,TRBV29-1,TGCAGCGTACGACGGGGGGTTGTTAGCACAGATACGCAGTATTTT,CSVRRGVVSTDTQYF
-,TRBJ2-7,-,TRBV7-9,TGTGCCAGCAGCCCCCACCTGGGCAGGGATACCTACGAGCAGTACTTC,CASSPHLGRDTYEQYF
TRBD1,TRBJ1-4,-,TRBV5-1,TGCGCCAGCAGCTTGGCCGGGACAGCTAATGAAAAACTGTTTTTT,CASSLAGTANEKLFF
-,TRBJ1-4,-,TRBV4-1,TGCGCCAGCAGCCAAGTGGTCGGGAGGGGTCGATCGGTAATGGATAACGAAAAACTGTTTTTT,CASSQVVGRGRSVMDNEKLFF
-,TRBJ1-2,-,TRBV20-1,TGCAGTGCTAGAGTGGCCTGGGGCTACACCTTC,CSARVAWGYTF
TRBD1,TRBJ1-2,-,TRBV5-1,TGCGCCAGCAGCCCGGGACAGAGAGACTATGGCTACACCTTC,CASSPGQRDYGYTF
-,TRBJ2-7,-,TRBV18,TGTGCCAGCTCACCATCGGGCGCAGGGGAGTCCTACGAGCAGTACTTC,CASSPSGAGESYEQYF
TRBD2,TRBJ2-3,-,TRBV6-4,TGTGCCAGCAGTGGGGTAGCCGGGGGGGCTGAAGATACGCAGTATTTT,CASSGVAGGAEDTQYF
TRBD1,TRBJ2-7,-,TRBV9,TGTGCCAGCAGGACAGGGGCAGACTACGAGCAGTACTTC,CASRTGADYEQYF
-,TRBJ1-2,-,TRBV11-2,TGTGCCAGCAGCTTTTTAGACAGCCCCGGCAACGCCTTC,CASSFLDSPGNAF
-,TRBJ1-2,once,TRBV30,TGTGCCTGGAGTACCCGACAGGTTCATTATGGCTACACCTTC,CAWSTRQVHYGYTF
-,TRBJ1-3,-,TRBV4-3,TGCGCCAGCAGCCAAGATATCGCGCGGCAGACGAGCCGAAACACCATATATTTT,CASSQDIARQTSRNTIYF
TRBD1,TRBJ2-1,-,TRBV4-1,TGCGCCAGCAGCCTACCCGGGACAGGGGCAGTGGTGCAGTTCTTC,CASSLPGTGAVVQFF
TRBD1,TRBJ2-7,-,TRBV5-4,TGTGCCAGCAGCTTTAGACAGGGGGACGAGCAGTACTTC,CASSFRQGDEQYF
-,TRBJ1-2,-,TRBV2,TGTGCCAGTGTTACGGACGGGGGGTCGGGCTACACCTTC,CASVTDGGSGYTF
TRBD1,TRBJ2-1,once,TRBV7-9,TGTGCCAGCAGCCCCTCCGGGACAGGGTACCATGAGCAGTTCTTC,CASSPSGTGYHEQFF
TRBD1,TRBJ2-2,-,TRBV4-1,TGCGCCAGCAGCCATGGGACAGTGAACACCGGGGAGCTGTTTTTT,CASSHGTVNTGELFF
-,TRBJ2-2,once,TRBV9,TGTGCCAGCAGCGTAGGTGACATCACCGGGGAGCTGTTTTTT,CASSVGDITGELFF
-,TRBJ1-1,-,TRBV10-1,TGCGCCAGCAGTGAAGCAGGGCGTTATACTGAAGCTTTCTTT,CASSEAGRYTEAFF
TRBD1,TRBJ1-5,-,TRBV19,TGTGCCAGTAAGGACAGGAAGGGTAGCAATCAGCCCCAGCATTTT,CASKDRKGSNQPQHF
-,TRBJ1-2,-,TRBV11-2,TGTGCCAGCAGCTTAGGAGTTGCCGCTCTTAGTGGCTACACCTTC,CASSLGVAALSGYTF
-,TRBJ2-2,-,TRBV5-8,TGTGCCAGCAGCTGGCAGGTTTACGGGGAGCTGTTTTTT,CASSWQVYGELFF
TRBD1,TRBJ1-1,once,TRBV19,TGTGCCAGTAGTATTCTGGACAGGAGGAACACTGAAGCTTTCTTT,CASSILDRRNTEAFF
TRBD1,TRBJ1-2,-,TRBV19,TGTGCCAGCCGGGACAGGGGAAACTATGGCTACACCTTC,CASRDRGNYGYTF